This T cell receptor (beta chain) was captured in a study of human T cells and chemical hapten exposure. Study outcomes and limitations: A positive correlation with patch test score was shown by PT1 expanded TCR counts.

CDR1 and CDR2 (germline): SQVTM, ANQGSEA. The CDR3 loop spans 13 amino acids. Deletions cut 6 bases from V and 1 base from J, with 12 bases between. This clonotype has just a few counts. Its antigen is unknown. One entry per CDR3 protein, called by TCRdb with MiXCR from the RACE reads. Here the sample spans over 55,000 distinct CDR3 sequences, around 10% being singletons. Time point described: patch test 3, about 24 weeks after DPC sensitization. Regarding treatment: therapeutic diphenylcyclopropenone sensitization with weekly scalp DPC. J is TRBJ1-1 and V is TRBV29-1, with a possible D match to TRBD1 (6 bases). This sequence originates from a woman between 45 and 60 years old with alopecia areata. Some clones in this sample may be carry-over from other donors' samples. Source: whole blood, taken in connection with sensitization to the hapten diphenylcyclopropenone (DPC). This CDR3 is CSVEGQPNTEAFF. The CDR3 DNA is TGCAGCGTCGAGGGACAACCGAACACTGAAGCTTTCTTT.